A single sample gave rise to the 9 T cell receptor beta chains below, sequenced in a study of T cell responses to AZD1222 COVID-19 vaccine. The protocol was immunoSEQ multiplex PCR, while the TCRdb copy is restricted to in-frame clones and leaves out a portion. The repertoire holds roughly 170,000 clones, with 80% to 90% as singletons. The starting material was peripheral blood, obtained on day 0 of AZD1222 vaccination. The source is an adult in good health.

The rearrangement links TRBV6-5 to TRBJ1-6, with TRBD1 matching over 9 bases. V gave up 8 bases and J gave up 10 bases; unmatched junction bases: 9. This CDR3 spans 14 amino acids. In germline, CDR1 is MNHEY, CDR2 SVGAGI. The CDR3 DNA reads TGTGCCAGCCGGGAGACAGGGGGGAGATCACCCCTCCACTTT. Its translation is CASRETGGRSPLHF.

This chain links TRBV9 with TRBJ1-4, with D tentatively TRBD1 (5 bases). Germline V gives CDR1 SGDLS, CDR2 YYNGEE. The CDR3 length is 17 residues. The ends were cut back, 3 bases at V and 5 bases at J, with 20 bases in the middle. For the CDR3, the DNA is TGTGCCAGCAGCGAATCACCCGCCGGGGCAGGCAATGAAAAACTGTTTTTT. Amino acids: CASSESPAGAGNEKLFF.

CDR3 sequence: CASSQGLSSYEQYF. DNA of the CDR3: TGTGCCAGCAGCCAGGGACTAAGCTCCTACGAGCAGTACTTC. The rearrangement uses TRBV9 and TRBJ2-7; 7 nucleotides align to TRBD2. The ends lost 4 bases at V and 0 bases at J; junction bases unmatched: 4. Per germline, CDR1 SGDLS and CDR2 YYNGEE. This CDR3 contains 14 residues.

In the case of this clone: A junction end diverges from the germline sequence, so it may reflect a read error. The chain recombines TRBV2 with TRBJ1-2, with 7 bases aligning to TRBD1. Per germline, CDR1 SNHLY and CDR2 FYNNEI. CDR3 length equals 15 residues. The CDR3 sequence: CASREDLDRVGGYTF. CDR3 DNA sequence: TGTGCCAGCAGAGAAGACCTCGACAGGGTTGGTGGCTACACCTTC.

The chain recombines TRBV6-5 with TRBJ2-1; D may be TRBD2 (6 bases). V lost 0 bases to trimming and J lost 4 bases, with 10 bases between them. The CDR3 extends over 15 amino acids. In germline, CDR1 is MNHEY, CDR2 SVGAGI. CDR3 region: CASSYSDSGYNEQFF. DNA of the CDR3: TGTGCCAGCAGTTACTCGGATAGCGGATACAATGAGCAGTTCTTC.

Here the CDR3 reads CSALGLETQYF. CDR3 bases: TGCAGTGCCCTTGGGTTAGAGACCCAGTACTTC. The chain recombines TRBV20-1 with TRBJ2-5, with D hard to call. Germline CDR1 is DFQATT and CDR2 is SNEGSKA (reference sequence). The CDR3 contains 11 residues. Trimming cost V 6 bases and J 4 bases, with 9 bases left between them.

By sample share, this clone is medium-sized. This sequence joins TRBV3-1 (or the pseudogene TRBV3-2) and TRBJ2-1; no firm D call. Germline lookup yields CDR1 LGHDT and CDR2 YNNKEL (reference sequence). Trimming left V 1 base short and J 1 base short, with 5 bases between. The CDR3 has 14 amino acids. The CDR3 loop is CASSQAESYNEQFF. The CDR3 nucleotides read TGTGCCAGCAGCCAAGCGGAATCCTACAATGAGCAGTTCTTC.

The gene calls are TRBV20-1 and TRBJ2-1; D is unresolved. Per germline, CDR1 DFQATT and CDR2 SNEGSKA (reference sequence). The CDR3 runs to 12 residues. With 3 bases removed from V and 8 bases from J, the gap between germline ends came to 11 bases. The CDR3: CSASIKIDEQFF. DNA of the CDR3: TGCAGTGCTAGTATCAAGATTGATGAGCAGTTCTTC.

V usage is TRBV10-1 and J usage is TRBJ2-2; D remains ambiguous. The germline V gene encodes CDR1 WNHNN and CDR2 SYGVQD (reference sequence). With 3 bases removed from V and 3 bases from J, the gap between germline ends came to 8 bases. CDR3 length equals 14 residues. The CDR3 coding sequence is TGCGCCAGCAGTGAAAACCCATACACCGGGGAGCTGTTTTTT. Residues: CASSENPYTGELFF.